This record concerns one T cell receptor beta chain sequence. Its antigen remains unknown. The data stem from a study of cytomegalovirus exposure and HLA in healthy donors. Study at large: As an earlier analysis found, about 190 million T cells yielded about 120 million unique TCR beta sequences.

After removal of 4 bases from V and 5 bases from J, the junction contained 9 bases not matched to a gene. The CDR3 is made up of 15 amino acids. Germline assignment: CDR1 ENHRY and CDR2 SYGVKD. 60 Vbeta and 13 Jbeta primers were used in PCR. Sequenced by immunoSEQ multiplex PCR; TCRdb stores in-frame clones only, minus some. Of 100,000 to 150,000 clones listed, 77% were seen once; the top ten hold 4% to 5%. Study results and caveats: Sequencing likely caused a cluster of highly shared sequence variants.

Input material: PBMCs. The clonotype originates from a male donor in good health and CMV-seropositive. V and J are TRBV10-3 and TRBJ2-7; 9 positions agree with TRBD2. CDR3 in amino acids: CAISGGLAGENEQYF. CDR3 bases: TGTGCCATCAGTGGGGGATTAGCGGGAGAAAACGAGCAGTACTTC.